This TCR beta chain was sequenced for a study of siplizumab effects on memory and regulatory T cells. Study-wide findings and caveats: Mappable alloreactive CD4+ clones were on average 68.8% Treg-derived with siplizumab, around 30% in controls. Memory cells seemed less diverse than naive T cells, which also seemed major contributors to the alloresponse.

Assays captured 10^5 or so TCR templates per sample. The repertoire was sequenced with immunoSEQ multiplex PCR; TCRdb's copy has only in-frame clones and lacks some. The repertoire includes over 70,000 clones, approximately 90% of them detected once, and more than 14% sits in the top ten. Remarks on this clone: The antigen remains unidentified.

CDR1 and CDR2 from the germline V gene are SGHAT and FQNNGV. The CDR3 spans 15 residues. V dropped 3 bases and J dropped 3; count of bases not matched to a gene: 4. This TCR was recovered from a human donor in good health. The chain uses TRBV11-2 and TRBJ1-1, with 10 positions matching TRBD1. The sample consisted of CD4+ T cells sorted from blood. The CDR3 loop reads CASSFDRGPDTEAFF. The CDR3 nucleotides are TGTGCCAGCAGCTTTGACAGGGGGCCTGACACTGAAGCTTTCTTT.